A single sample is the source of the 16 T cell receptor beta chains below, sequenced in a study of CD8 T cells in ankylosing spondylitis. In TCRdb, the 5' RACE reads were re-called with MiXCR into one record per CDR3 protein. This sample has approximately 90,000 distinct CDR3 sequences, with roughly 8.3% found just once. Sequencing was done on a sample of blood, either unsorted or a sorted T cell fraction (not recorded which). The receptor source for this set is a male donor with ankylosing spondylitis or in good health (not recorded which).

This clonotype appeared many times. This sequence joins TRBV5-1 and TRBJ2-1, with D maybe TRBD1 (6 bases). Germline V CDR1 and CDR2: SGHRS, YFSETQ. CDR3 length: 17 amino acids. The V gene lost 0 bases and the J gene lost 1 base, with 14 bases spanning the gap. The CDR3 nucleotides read TGCGCCAGCAGCTTGGCCTTTGGACAGACTTCCTACAATGAGCAGTTCTTC. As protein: CASSLAFGQTSYNEQFF.

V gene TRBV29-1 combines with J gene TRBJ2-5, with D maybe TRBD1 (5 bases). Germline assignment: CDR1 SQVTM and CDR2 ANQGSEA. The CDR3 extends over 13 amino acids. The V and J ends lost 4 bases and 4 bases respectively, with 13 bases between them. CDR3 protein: CSVGPGPVETQYF. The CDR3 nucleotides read TGCAGCGTTGGGCCAGGGCCGGTAGAGACCCAGTACTTC. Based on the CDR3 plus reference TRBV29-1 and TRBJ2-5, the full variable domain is SAVISQKPSRDICQRGTSLTIQCQVDSQVTMMFWYRQQPGQSLTLIATANQGSEATYESGFVIDKFPISRPNLTFSTLTVSNMSPEDSSIYLCSVGPGPVETQYFGPGTRLLVL.

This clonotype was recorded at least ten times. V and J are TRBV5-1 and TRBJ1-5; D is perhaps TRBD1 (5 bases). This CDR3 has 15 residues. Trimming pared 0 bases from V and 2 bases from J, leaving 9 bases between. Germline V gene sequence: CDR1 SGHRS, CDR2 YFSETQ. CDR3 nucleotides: TGCGCCAGCAGCTTGGAAGGGGCTGGCAATCAGCCCCAGCATTTT. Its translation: CASSLEGAGNQPQHF.

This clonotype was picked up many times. Here the CDR3 DNA reads TGCGCCAGCAGCCACCTGGAAGGGACCTACGAGCAGTACTTC. It yields the protein CASSHLEGTYEQYF. V gene TRBV5-1 combines with J gene TRBJ2-7; D is uncertain. Trimming pared 4 bases from V and 2 bases from J, leaving 13 bases between. This CDR3 spans 14 amino acids. Per the germline V gene, CDR1 is SGHRS and CDR2 is YFSETQ.

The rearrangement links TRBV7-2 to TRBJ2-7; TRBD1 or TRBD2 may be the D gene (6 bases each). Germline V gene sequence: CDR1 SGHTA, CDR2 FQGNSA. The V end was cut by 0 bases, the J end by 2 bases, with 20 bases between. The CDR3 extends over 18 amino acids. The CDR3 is CASSLAQKDEGGTYEQYF. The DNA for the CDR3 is TGTGCCAGCAGCTTAGCGCAGAAGGATGAGGGGGGCACCTACGAGCAGTACTTC. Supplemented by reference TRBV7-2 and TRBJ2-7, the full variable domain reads GAGVSQSPSNKVTEKGKDVELRCDPISGHTALYWYRQSLGQGLEFLIYFQGNSAPDKSGLPSDRFSAERTGGSVSTLTIQRTQQEDSAVYLCASSLAQKDEGGTYEQYFGPGTRLTVT.

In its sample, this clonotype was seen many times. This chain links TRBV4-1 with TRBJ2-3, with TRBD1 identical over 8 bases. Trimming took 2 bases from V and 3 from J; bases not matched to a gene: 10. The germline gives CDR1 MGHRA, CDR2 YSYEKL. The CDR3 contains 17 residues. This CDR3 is CASSQNPGQGGTDTQYF. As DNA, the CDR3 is TGCGCCAGCAGCCAAAACCCCGGACAGGGTGGGACAGATACGCAGTATTTT.

The CDR3: CASSLGAVTGASRSYGYTF. CDR3 nucleotides: TGTGCCAGCAGCTTAGGGGCTGTGACAGGGGCCTCTAGGAGCTATGGCTACACCTTC. The chain employs TRBV11-2 and TRBJ1-2; TRBD1 agrees at 8 bases. Germline V gives CDR1 SGHAT, CDR2 FQNNGV. After removal of 1 base from V and 4 bases from J, the junction contained 17 bases not matched to a gene. This CDR3 is 19 amino acids long.

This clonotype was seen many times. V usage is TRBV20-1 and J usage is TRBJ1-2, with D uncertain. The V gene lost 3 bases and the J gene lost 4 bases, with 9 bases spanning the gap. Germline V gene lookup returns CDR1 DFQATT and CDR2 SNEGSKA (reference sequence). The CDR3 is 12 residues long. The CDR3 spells CSASRQSYGYTF. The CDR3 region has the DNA TGCAGTGCTAGTCGGCAGAGCTATGGCTACACCTTC.

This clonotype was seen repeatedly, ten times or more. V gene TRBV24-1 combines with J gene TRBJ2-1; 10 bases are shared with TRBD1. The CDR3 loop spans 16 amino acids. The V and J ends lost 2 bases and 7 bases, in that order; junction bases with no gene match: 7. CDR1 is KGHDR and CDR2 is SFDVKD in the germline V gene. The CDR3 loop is CATSDSAGQGENEQFF. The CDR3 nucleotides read TGTGCCACCAGTGATTCCGCCGGACAGGGGGAAAATGAGCAGTTCTTC.

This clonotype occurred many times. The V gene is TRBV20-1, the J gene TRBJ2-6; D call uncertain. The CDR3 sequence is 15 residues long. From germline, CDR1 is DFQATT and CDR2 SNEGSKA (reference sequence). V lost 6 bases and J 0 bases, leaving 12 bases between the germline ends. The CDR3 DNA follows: TGCAGTGCCAGACGCTGGAGCTCTGGGGCCAACGTCCTGACTTTC. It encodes CSARRWSSGANVLTF.

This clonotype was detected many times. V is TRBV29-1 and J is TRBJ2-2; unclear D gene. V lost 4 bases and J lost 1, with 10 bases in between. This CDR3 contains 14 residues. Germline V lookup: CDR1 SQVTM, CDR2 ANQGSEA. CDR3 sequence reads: CSVGSVLNTGELFF. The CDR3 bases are TGCAGCGTTGGTTCGGTATTGAACACCGGGGAGCTGTTTTTT.

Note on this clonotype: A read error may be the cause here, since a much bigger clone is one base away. The CDR3 loop reads CASSPGQSYAQYF. The CDR3 nucleotides read TGTGCCAGCAGCCCGGGACAGTCCTACGCGCAGTACTTC. The chain joins TRBV4-2 to TRBJ2-7, with 7 bases aligning to TRBD1. Germline assignment: CDR1 LGHNA and CDR2 YNFKEQ. The length of the CDR3 is 13 residues.

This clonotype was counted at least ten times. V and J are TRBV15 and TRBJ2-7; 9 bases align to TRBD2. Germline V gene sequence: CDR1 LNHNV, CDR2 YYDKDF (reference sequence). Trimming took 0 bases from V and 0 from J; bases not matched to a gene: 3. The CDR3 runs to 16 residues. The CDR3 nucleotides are TGTGCCACCAGCAGAGATCGACTAGCGGACTCCTACGAGCAGTACTTC. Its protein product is CATSRDRLADSYEQYF.

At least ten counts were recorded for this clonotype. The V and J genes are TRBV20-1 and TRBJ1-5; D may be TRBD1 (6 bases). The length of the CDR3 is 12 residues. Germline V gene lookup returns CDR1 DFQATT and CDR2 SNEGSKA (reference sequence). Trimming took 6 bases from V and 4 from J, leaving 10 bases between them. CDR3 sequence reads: CSAGTPNQPQHF. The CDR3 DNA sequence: TGCAGTGCAGGGACACCTAATCAGCCCCAGCATTTT.

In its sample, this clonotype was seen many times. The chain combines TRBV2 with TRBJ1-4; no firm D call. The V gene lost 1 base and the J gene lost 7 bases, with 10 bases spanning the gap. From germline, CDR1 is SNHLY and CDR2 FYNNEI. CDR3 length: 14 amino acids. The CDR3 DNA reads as TGTGCCAGCAGTGAAGATAGGGAGCTTGAAAAACTGTTTTTT. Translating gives CASSEDRELEKLFF. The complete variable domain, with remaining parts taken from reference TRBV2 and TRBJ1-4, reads EPEVTQTPSHQVTQMGQEVILRCVPISNHLYFYWYRQILGQKVEFLVSFYNNEISEKSEIFDDQFSVERPDGSNFTLKIRSTKLEDSAMYFCASSEDRELEKLFFGSGTQLSVL.

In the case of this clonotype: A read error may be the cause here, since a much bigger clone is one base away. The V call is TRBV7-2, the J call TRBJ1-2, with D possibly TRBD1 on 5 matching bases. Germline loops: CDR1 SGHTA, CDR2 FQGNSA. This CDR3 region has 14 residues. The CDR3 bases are TGTGCCACCAGCTTCCCGTTTGGAGGGGATGGCTACACCTTC. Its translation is CATSFPFGGDGYTF.